This TCR beta chain is drawn from a study of blood T cell repertoires in COVID-19 (dated by TCRdb to between 2020 and 2021). As for the study more broadly: Samples covering the acute and convalescent phases of COVID-19 were provided by collaborators in the United States, Italy and Spain. The samples were drawn from two sources: the first 160 participants of the ongoing ImmuneRACE study, and over 950 subjects contributed by 6 global collaborators. Deeply sampled blood TCRbeta repertoires from subjects exposed to, actively infected with, or recovered from COVID-19 were included in the dataset. A freely available public database, intended as a resource for researchers studying the immune response to SARS-CoV-2, is where the repertoires were released. The sample metadata nearly always contained a de-identified subject ID, COVID-19 status, age in years and sex. Where HLA class I and class II types were available, the types were taken from metadata supplied by the sample provider, not from assay-based typing. The material from the prospective study consisted of cDNA or gDNA derived from T cells, B-cell-depleted T cells, or PBMCs.

Samples from volunteer blood donors who had recovered from COVID-19 were contributed by a second Seattle source. Each collaborating institution followed its own protocols to collect whole blood in K2EDTA tubes. For TCRbeta analysis, collaborator samples were shipped as frozen whole blood, as isolated PBMCs, or as DNA extracted from either sample type. Summary of the overall study and its limitations: The amount of clinical and demographic metadata varied by source and participant and was provided uncurated.

Looking up the germline V gene yields CDR1 MDHEN and CDR2 SYDVKM. The CDR3, from cysteine to phenylalanine, totals 11 residues. The sequence is cut down to CDR3 DNA, 33 bases in frame from base 1. The V end loses 6 bases and the J end loses 2 bases, and a stretch of 2 bases separates them. TCRbeta CDR3 regions were amplified from genomic DNA using the immunoSEQ Assay, a bias-controlled multiplex PCR. The original pipeline was this. Nucleated cell counts per sample were estimated from amplification of reference gene primers within the assay. Sequence reads were collapsed and filtered to measure the absolute abundance of every unique TCRbeta CDR3 rearrangement. For each sample, productive Simpson clonality was calculated as the square root of Simpson's diversity index across productive rearrangements. Imported from immuneACCESS, the table was reduced by TCRdb to in-frame sequences with V and J called. These copies leave out some clones; in studies compared against another copy, an unresolved V gene accounts for under half, and the cause of the remainder is not known. That table is the source of V, J and clone size, and D and trimming were worked out from the DNA. The sample contains 200,000 to 250,000 clones, about 80% of them found a single time. The top ten clonotypes cover 3% to 3.5% of the sample.

As concerns this clone: The antigen this receptor binds is unknown. Per-base quality was not reported, and no clone a single base away is much larger than it.

The sample was peripheral blood. The chain is made from TRBV28 and TRBJ2-1; no confident D gene assignment can be made. This sequence was found in a woman aged 25 to 45 who had recovered from COVID-19. The CDR3 loop reads CASSTYNEQFF. Read as DNA, the sequence is TGTGCCAGCAGCACCTACAATGAGCAGTTCTTC.